The 11 T cell receptor beta chains given below trace back to one sample, sequenced in a study of T cell repertoires in cytomegalovirus infection. TCRdb ran MiXCR on the reads and lists one entry per CDR3 protein. The sample lists about 140,000 distinct CDR3 sequences, 5% to 6.5% seen once, with more than 15% in the top ten. Sequenced material: PBMCs. These receptors came from a human donor in good health (CMV status not recorded). Some clones in this sample may be carry-over from other donors' samples.

This clonotype showed up many times. This rearrangement joins TRBV20-1 to TRBJ2-7; 11 bases fit TRBD1. CDR3 size: 14 residues. Germline V lookup: CDR1 DFQATT, CDR2 SNEGSKA (reference sequence). V trimming: 4 bases; J trimming: 3 bases; junction bases outside the gene matches: 5. The CDR3 protein is CSATGGTGGYEQYF. The DNA for the CDR3 is TGCAGTGCTACGGGGGGGACAGGGGGCTACGAGCAGTACTTC.

V gene TRBV5-1 combines with J gene TRBJ1-4; 7 bases fit TRBD1. This CDR3 comprises 15 residues. With V trimmed by 8 bases and J by 0 bases, 7 bases remained unmatched. The germline V gene encodes CDR1 SGHRS and CDR2 YFSETQ. The CDR3 DNA reads TGCGCCAGTACTGACGGGACAGCAACTAATGAAAAACTGTTTTTT. The encoded protein is CASTDGTATNEKLFF. Combining the CDR3 with reference TRBV5-1 and TRBJ1-4 gives the whole variable domain KAGVTQTPRYLIKTRGQQVTLSCSPISGHRSVSWYQQTPGQGLQFLFEYFSETQRNKGNFPGRFSGRQFSNSRSEMNVSTLELGDSALYLCASTDGTATNEKLFFGSGTQLSVL.

This clonotype was recorded many times. The chain employs TRBV20-1 and TRBJ1-3; D is unclear. The CDR3 extends over 18 amino acids. V was cut by 3 bases and J by 4 bases, with 25 bases left in between. Germline CDR1 reads DFQATT; CDR2 reads SNEGSKA (reference sequence). Here the CDR3 DNA reads TGCAGTGCTAGCGAAACCGGATGGAGGAGTAGACCAGGAAACACCATATATTTT. Its protein product is CSASETGWRSRPGNTIYF.

This clonotype has ten or more counts. The chain joins TRBV7-2 to TRBJ2-5; D gene unclear. This CDR3 comprises 11 residues. Trimming removed 4 bases at V and 5 bases at J, with 5 bases between. Germline lookup yields CDR1 SGHTA and CDR2 FQGNSA. CDR3 in amino acids: CASSWQETQYF. The CDR3 region has the DNA TGTGCCAGCAGCTGGCAGGAGACCCAGTACTTC.

This clonotype was seen only a few times. The chain couples TRBV7-9 to TRBJ2-6, with 11 bases that match TRBD2. Losses at the gene ends were 1 base for V and 2 bases for J; bases not matched to a gene: 10. Germline CDR1 is SEHNR and CDR2 is FQNEAQ (reference sequence). This CDR3 is 20 amino acids long. This CDR3 is CASSLGSSGGASAGANVLTF. For the CDR3, the DNA is TGTGCCAGCAGCTTAGGGAGTAGCGGGGGGGCCTCGGCTGGGGCCAACGTCCTGACTTTC.

This clonotype was picked up many times. The chain links TRBV11-2 to TRBJ2-7, with D hard to call. Germline assignment: CDR1 SGHAT and CDR2 FQNNGV. The CDR3 runs to 14 residues. The V end was cut by 5 bases, the J end by 2 bases, with 13 bases between. CDR3 residues: CASSLSPGAYEQYF. DNA of the CDR3: TGTGCCAGCAGCCTCTCACCTGGAGCCTACGAGCAGTACTTC.

This clonotype was recorded many times. The chain has TRBV7-3 and TRBJ2-3; D remains unclear. V lost 5 bases, J lost 2 bases, and 17 bases lay in between. Germline V gives CDR1 SGHTA, CDR2 FQGTGA. CDR3 length equals 16 residues. CDR3 in amino acids: CASSTTLRAPTDTQYF. The CDR3 DNA reads as TGTGCCAGCAGCACGACCCTACGGGCCCCCACAGATACGCAGTATTTT.

At least ten counts were recorded for this clonotype. The rearrangement links TRBV7-6 to TRBJ2-3, with D uncertain. Germline V gives CDR1 SGHVS, CDR2 FNYEAQ. This CDR3 region has 14 residues. Trimming pared 5 bases from V and 3 bases from J, leaving 12 bases between. CDR3 in amino acids: CASSQLRGTDTQYF. In nucleotides, the CDR3 is TGTGCCAGCAGCCAACTCCGAGGAACAGATACGCAGTATTTT.

At least ten counts were recorded for this clonotype. This chain connects TRBV7-2 to TRBJ2-1, with D possibly being TRBD1 or TRBD2 (6 bases each). V was clipped by 3 bases and J by 5 bases, with 11 bases between them. The V gene's germline CDR1 is SGHTA and CDR2 FQGNSA. The CDR3 covers 14 residues. This CDR3 reads CASSFSGANNEQFF. The DNA for the CDR3 is TGTGCCAGCAGCTTTTCGGGGGCCAACAATGAGCAGTTCTTC.

This clonotype was found many times. This chain connects TRBV7-8 to TRBJ1-2, with no clear D. This CDR3 region has 14 residues. The germline gives CDR1 SGHVS, CDR2 FQNEAQ. V lost 0 bases to trimming and J lost 4 bases, with 9 bases between them. CDR3 residues: CASSLAGDGYGYTF. The DNA for the CDR3 is TGTGCCAGCAGCTTAGCGGGTGACGGCTATGGCTACACCTTC.

The chain combines TRBV5-4 with TRBJ2-5, with TRBD1 matching 8 bases. J lost 5 bases, V lost 3 bases, and 9 bases had no gene match. This CDR3 spans 15 amino acids. Germline CDR1 is SGHNT and CDR2 is YYREEE (reference sequence). This chain's CDR3 is CASSSARGRRETQYF. DNA for the CDR3: TGTGCCAGCAGCTCGGCCAGGGGGCGGAGGGAGACCCAGTACTTC. Based on the CDR3 plus reference TRBV5-4 and TRBJ2-5, the full variable domain is ETGVTQSPTHLIKTRGQQVTLRCSSQSGHNTVSWYQQALGQGPQFIFQYYREEENGRGNFPPRFSGLQFPNYSSELNVNALELDDSALYLCASSSARGRRETQYFGPGTRLLVL.